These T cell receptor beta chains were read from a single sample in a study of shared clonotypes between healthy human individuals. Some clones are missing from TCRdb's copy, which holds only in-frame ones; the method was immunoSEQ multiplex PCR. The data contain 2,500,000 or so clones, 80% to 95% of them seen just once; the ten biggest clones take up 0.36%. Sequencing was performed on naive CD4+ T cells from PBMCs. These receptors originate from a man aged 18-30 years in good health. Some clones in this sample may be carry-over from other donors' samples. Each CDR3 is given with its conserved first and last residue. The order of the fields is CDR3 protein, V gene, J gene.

CASSPGDPYGYTF	TRBV18	TRBJ1-2
CASSHGTSGGRAGELFF	TRBV11-2	TRBJ2-2
CASSLLGQHTMNYGYTF	TRBV5-8	TRBJ1-2
CAISADGFGNTIYF	TRBV10-3	TRBJ1-3
CASSLTRTYNEQFF	TRBV11-2	TRBJ2-1
CASSLSLDSIQETQYF	TRBV28	TRBJ2-5
CASSAPGYKIGEQYF	TRBV28	TRBJ2-7
CATSRELAGSYEQYF	TRBV15	TRBJ2-7
CASSSLPGIMGETQYF	TRBV18	TRBJ2-5
CASSNTNEKLFF	TRBV19	TRBJ1-4
CASTQGAQTYEQYF	TRBV9	TRBJ2-7
CASSAQGEDQPQHF	TRBV18	TRBJ1-5
CAWSVGLTSGIYNEQFF	TRBV30	TRBJ2-1
CASSAGLPQNTGELFF	TRBV6-1	TRBJ2-2
CASSPFHPTRGYGYTF	TRBV28	TRBJ1-2
CASTDGTGGFNEQFF	TRBV5-1	TRBJ2-1
CASREAVGRKPYEQYF	TRBV6-1	TRBJ2-7
CASSSNRETQYF	TRBV10-1	TRBJ2-5
CASSRLVGSVQETQYF	TRBV7-9	TRBJ2-5
CAISERLAGIGADTQYF	TRBV10-3	TRBJ2-3
CASSVGADTEAFF	TRBV5-1	TRBJ1-1
CASSRDYTEAFF	TRBV5-1	TRBJ1-1
CASRQGAAANEKLFF	TRBV5-1	TRBJ1-4
CASIIDGKRHGYTF	TRBV5-8	TRBJ1-2
CASSQPLGANVLTF	TRBV4-1	TRBJ2-6
CATSRGGPGLTDTQYF	TRBV15	TRBJ2-3
CAASGRPASGNTIYF	TRBV28	TRBJ1-3
CASTTDRGRSGNTIYF	TRBV19	TRBJ1-3
CASSAQGVGTEAFF	TRBV7-9	TRBJ1-1
CASSEGRVSNQPQHF	TRBV25-1	TRBJ1-5
CASSLTGQGETQYF	TRBV7-3	TRBJ2-5
CASSEVAGNQPQHF	TRBV2	TRBJ1-5
CASSLVGLPPYEQYF	TRBV5-1	TRBJ2-7